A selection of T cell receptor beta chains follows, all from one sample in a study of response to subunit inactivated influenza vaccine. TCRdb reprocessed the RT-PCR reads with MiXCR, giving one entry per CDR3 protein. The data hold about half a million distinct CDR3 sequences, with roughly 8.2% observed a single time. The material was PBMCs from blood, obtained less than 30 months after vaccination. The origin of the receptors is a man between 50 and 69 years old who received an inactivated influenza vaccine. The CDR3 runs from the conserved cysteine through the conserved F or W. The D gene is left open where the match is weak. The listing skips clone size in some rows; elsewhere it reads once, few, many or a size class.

CDR3: CASSYEGLKTQYF
DNA: TGTGCCAGCAGTTACGAGGGGCTGAAGACCCAGTACTTC
D: -
size: many
V: TRBV6-5
J: TRBJ2-5

CDR3: CASSLVRGEQYF
DNA: TGCGCCAGCAGCTTGGTCCGGGGAGAGCAGTACTTC
D: -
size: many
V: TRBV5-1
J: TRBJ2-7

CDR3: CSASLLPTYEQYF
DNA: TGCAGTGCTAGTCTGCTACCAACCTACGAGCAGTACTTC
D: -
size: few
V: TRBV20-1
J: TRBJ2-7

CDR3: CASRSDRTEAFF
DNA: TGTGCCAGCAGATCGGACCGGACTGAAGCTTTCTTT
D: -
size: few
V: TRBV6-5
J: TRBJ1-1

CDR3: CASSEWGRNIQYF
DNA: TGTGCCAGCAGTGAGTGGGGGAGAAACATTCAGTACTTC
D: -
size: -
V: TRBV2
J: TRBJ2-4

CDR3: CASMNGKRLVETQYF
DNA: TGTGCCAGCATGAACGGGAAAAGGTTGGTAGAGACCCAGTACTTC
D: -
size: -
V: TRBV7-4
J: TRBJ2-5

CDR3: CASSSSPGQGTGELFF
DNA: TGCGCCAGCAGCTCATCCCCGGGCCAGGGGACCGGGGAGCTGTTTTTT
D: -
size: many
V: TRBV5-1
J: TRBJ2-2

CDR3: CASSLALQDTQYF
DNA: TGTGCCAGCAGCTTAGCTCTCCAGGATACGCAGTATTTT
D: -
size: -
V: TRBV7-2
J: TRBJ2-3

CDR3: CASNPGQGGYRYTGELFF
DNA: TGCGCCAGCAATCCGGGACAGGGTGGATATAGATACACCGGGGAGCTGTTTTTT
D: TRBD1
size: -
V: TRBV5-1
J: TRBJ2-2

CDR3: CASSPAGGSGYTF
DNA: TGTGCCAGCAGCCCCGCGGGGGGTAGTGGCTACACCTTC
D: -
size: few
V: TRBV28
J: TRBJ1-2

CDR3: CASSPGTGGIRNTEAFF
DNA: TGTGCCAGCAGCCCCGGGACAGGGGGAATAAGAAACACTGAAGCTTTCTTT
D: TRBD1
size: -
V: TRBV9
J: TRBJ1-1

CDR3: CSARDLGRATYEQYF
DNA: TGCAGTGCTAGAGATCTTGGCAGGGCGACCTACGAGCAGTACTTC
D: -
size: few
V: TRBV20-1
J: TRBJ2-7

CDR3: CAISESAGAPVETDTQYF
DNA: TGTGCCATCAGTGAGTCCGCCGGGGCTCCCGTGGAGACAGATACGCAGTATTTT
D: -
size: many
V: TRBV10-3
J: TRBJ2-3

CDR3: CASSLFQTSWGNTIYF
DNA: TGTGCCAGCAGCTTATTTCAGACCTCGTGGGGAAACACCATATATTTT
D: -
size: few
V: TRBV7-9
J: TRBJ1-3

CDR3: CASSPRTSGGSSYEQYF
DNA: TGTGCCAGCTCACCCCGTACTAGCGGGGGGTCTTCCTACGAGCAGTACTTC
D: TRBD2
size: few
V: TRBV18
J: TRBJ2-7

CDR3: CASRQGADGYTF
DNA: TGTGCCAGCAGGCAGGGGGCTGATGGCTACACCTTC
D: TRBD1
size: -
V: TRBV6-1
J: TRBJ1-2

CDR3: CSVETRQDTQYF
DNA: TGCAGCGTTGAAACAAGACAAGATACGCAGTATTTT
D: -
size: -
V: TRBV29-1
J: TRBJ2-3

CDR3: CASSPLGQGGRAYEQYF
DNA: TGTGCCAGCAGCCCATTAGGACAGGGAGGACGGGCCTACGAGCAGTACTTC
D: TRBD1
size: few
V: TRBV7-2
J: TRBJ2-7

CDR3: CASSADSYMNTEAFF
DNA: TGCGCCAGCAGCGCCGACAGTTACATGAACACTGAAGCTTTCTTT
D: -
size: many
V: TRBV5-1
J: TRBJ1-1

CDR3: CASSLAVSYNEQFF
DNA: TGTGCCAGCAGCCTAGCGGTCTCCTACAATGAGCAGTTCTTC
D: TRBD2
size: many
V: TRBV7-2
J: TRBJ2-1

CDR3: CASSAKGGRYNEQFF
DNA: TGTGCCAGCAGCGCCAAGGGAGGTAGATACAATGAGCAGTTCTTC
D: -
size: few
V: TRBV11-1
J: TRBJ2-1

CDR3: CASSPPAASYEQYF
DNA: TGTGCCAGCTCACCACCGGCAGCCTCCTACGAGCAGTACTTC
D: -
size: -
V: TRBV18
J: TRBJ2-7

CDR3: CSARPGTPIQPQHF
DNA: TGCAGTGCTAGGCCCGGGACCCCCATTCAGCCCCAGCATTTT
D: -
size: many
V: TRBV20-1
J: TRBJ1-5

CDR3: CASSLGGGRHTGELFF
DNA: TGTGCCAGCAGCTTAGGGGGCGGGAGGCACACCGGGGAGCTGTTTTTT
D: TRBD2
size: few
V: TRBV11-2
J: TRBJ2-2

CDR3: CSAAGGDGETQYF
DNA: TGCAGCGCCGCCGGGGGGGATGGGGAGACCCAGTACTTC
D: TRBD2
size: few
V: TRBV29-1
J: TRBJ2-5

CDR3: CASSQPGQDLKETQYF
DNA: TGTGCCAGCAGCCAGCCGGGTCAGGATTTAAAGGAGACCCAGTACTTC
D: -
size: -
V: TRBV4-2
J: TRBJ2-5